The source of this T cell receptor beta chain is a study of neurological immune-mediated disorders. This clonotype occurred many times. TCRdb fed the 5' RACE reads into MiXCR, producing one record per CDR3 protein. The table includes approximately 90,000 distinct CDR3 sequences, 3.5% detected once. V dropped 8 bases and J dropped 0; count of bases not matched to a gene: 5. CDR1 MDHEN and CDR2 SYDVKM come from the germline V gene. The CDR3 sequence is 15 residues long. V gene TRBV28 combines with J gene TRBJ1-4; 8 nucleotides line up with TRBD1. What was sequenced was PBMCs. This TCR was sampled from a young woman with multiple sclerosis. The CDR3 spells CASRDRLTTNEKLFF. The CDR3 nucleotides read TGTGCCAGCCGGGACAGGCTCACAACTAATGAAAAACTGTTTTTT. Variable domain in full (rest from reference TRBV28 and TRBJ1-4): DVKVTQSSRYLVKRTGEKVFLECVQDMDHENMFWYRQDPGLGLRLIYFSYDVKMKEKGDIPEGYSVSREKKERFSLILESASTNQTSMYLCASRDRLTTNEKLFFGSGTQLSVL.